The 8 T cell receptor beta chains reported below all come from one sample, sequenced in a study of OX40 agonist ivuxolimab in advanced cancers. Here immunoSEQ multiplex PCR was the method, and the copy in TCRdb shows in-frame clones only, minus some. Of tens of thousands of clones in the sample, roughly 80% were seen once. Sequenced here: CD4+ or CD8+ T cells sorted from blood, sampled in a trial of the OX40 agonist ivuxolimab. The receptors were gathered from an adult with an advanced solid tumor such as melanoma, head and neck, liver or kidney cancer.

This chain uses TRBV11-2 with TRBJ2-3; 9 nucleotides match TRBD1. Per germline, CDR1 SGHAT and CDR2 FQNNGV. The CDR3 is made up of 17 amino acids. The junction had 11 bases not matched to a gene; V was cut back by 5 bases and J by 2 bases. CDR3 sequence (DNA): TGTGCCAGCAGCCTAGGGACAGGGTGGGGATCCACAGATACGCAGTATTTT. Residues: CASSLGTGWGSTDTQYF.

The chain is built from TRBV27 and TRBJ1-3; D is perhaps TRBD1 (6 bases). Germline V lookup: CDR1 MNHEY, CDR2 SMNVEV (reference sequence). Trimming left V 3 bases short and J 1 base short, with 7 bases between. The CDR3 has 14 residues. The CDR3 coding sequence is TGTGCCAGCAGTTTGGACAGATCTGGAAACACCATATATTTT. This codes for CASSLDRSGNTIYF.

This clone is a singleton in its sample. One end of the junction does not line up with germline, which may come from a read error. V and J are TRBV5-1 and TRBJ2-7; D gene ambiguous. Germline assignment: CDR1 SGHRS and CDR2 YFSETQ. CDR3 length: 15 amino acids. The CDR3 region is CASSLGAETTYKQYF. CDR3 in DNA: TGCGCCAGCAGCTTGGGGGCGGAGACCACCTACAAGCAGTACTTC.

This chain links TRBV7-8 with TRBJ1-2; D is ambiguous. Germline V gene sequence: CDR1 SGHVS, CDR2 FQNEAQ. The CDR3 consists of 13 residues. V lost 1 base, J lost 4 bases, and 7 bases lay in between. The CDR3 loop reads CASSLGRSYGYTF. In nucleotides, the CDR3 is TGTGCCAGCAGCTTAGGTCGCAGCTATGGCTACACCTTC.

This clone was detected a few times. The CDR3 coding sequence is TGTGCCAGCAGTTTATACGACCCTCAGGGTGCCTACAATGAGCAGTTCTTC. This codes for CASSLYDPQGAYNEQFF. The chain combines TRBV28 with TRBJ2-1, with D perhaps matching TRBD1 (5 bases). Germline CDR1 reads MDHEN; CDR2 reads SYDVKM. V dropped 1 base and J dropped 2 bases, with 15 bases sitting between them. The CDR3 spans 17 residues.

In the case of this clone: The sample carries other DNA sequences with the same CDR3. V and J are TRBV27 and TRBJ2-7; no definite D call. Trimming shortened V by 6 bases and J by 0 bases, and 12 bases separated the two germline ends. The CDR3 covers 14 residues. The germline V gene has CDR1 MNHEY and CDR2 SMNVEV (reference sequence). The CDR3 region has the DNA TGTGCCAGCAGCCTGTACTTTCACTCCTACGAGCAGTACTTC. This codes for CASSLYFHSYEQYF.

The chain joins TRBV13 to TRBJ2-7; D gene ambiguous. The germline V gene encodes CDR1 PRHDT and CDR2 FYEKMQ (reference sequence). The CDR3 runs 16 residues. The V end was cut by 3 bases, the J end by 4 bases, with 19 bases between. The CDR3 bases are TGTGCCAGCAGCTTCCGGACGGTTACACCTTTTTACGAGCAGTACTTC. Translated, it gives CASSFRTVTPFYEQYF.

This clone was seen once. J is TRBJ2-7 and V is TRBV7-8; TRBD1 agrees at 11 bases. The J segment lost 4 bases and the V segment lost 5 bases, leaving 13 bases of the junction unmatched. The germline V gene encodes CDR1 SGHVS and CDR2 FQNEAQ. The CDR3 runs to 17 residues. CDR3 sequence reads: CASSALGQGAYRYEQYF. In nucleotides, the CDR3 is TGTGCCAGCAGCGCACTTGGACAGGGGGCTTATAGGTACGAGCAGTACTTC.